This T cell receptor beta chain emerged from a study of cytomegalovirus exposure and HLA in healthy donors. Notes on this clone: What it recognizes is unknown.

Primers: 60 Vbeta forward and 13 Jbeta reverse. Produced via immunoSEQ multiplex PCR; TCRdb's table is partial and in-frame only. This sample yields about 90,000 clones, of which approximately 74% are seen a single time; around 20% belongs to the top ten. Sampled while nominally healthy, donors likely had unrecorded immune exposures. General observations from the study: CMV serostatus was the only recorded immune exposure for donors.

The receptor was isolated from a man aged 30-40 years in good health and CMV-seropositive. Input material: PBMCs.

The DNA of the CDR3 is TGTGCCAGCAGTGAGCGGCCCTCTGGAAACACCATATATTTT. This gives the protein CASSERPSGNTIYF. V is TRBV6-1 and J is TRBJ1-3; D is unclear. V was trimmed by 3 bases and J by 0 bases, leaving 6 bases between them. The CDR3 consists of 14 residues. The germline V gene encodes CDR1 MNHNS and CDR2 SASEGT.